What follows are 24 T cell receptor beta chains derived from one specimen sequenced in a study of cytomegalovirus exposure and HLA in healthy donors. Libraries were prepared by immunoSEQ multiplex PCR; TCRdb keeps only in-frame clonotypes and omits some of them. Here the sample spans more than 65,000 clones, approximately 93% being singletons. Material for sequencing was PBMCs. These receptor sequences come from a man between 18 and 29 years old in good health and CMV-seronegative.

V usage is TRBV7-6 and J usage is TRBJ1-3; D remains unclear. The ends were cut back, 6 bases at V and 0 bases at J, with 12 bases in the middle. Germline-derived CDR1 and CDR2 are SGHVS and FNYEAQ. CDR3 length: 15 amino acids. The CDR3: CASRSGEASGNTIYF. CDR3 sequence (DNA): TGTGCCAGCAGGTCTGGGGAGGCCTCTGGAAACACCATATATTTT. The full variable domain, in which reference TRBV7-6 and TRBJ1-3 provide the parts outside the CDR3, is GAGVSQSPRYKVTKRGQDVALRCDPISGHVSLYWYRQALGQGPEFLTYFNYEAQQDKSGLPNDRFSAERPEGSISTLTIQRTEQRDSAMYRCASRSGEASGNTIYFGEGSWLTVV.

The rearrangement joins TRBV11-2 to TRBJ2-3; a weak D match, TRBD2 (5 bases). The CDR3 contains 15 residues. V dropped 1 base and J dropped 6 bases, with 14 bases sitting between them. Germline lookup yields CDR1 SGHAT and CDR2 FQNNGV. The CDR3 sequence: CASSLVVLASDTQYF. The CDR3 DNA sequence: TGTGCCAGCAGCTTAGTTGTGCTAGCTTCCGATACGCAGTATTTT. The full variable domain, completed using reference TRBV11-2 and TRBJ2-3, is EAGVAQSPRYKIIEKRQSVAFWCNPISGHATLYWYQQILGQGPKLLIQFQNNGVVDDSQLPKDRFSAERLKGVDSTLKIQPAKLEDSAVYLCASSLVVLASDTQYFGPGTRLTVL.

This clone was seen just once. V is TRBV6-6 and J is TRBJ1-2, with 7 nucleotides matching TRBD1. The CDR3 extends over 13 amino acids. The germline CDR1 and CDR2 sequences are MNHNY and SVGAGI (reference sequence). The junction had 5 bases not matched to a gene; V was cut back by 6 bases and J by 4 bases. CDR3 sequence: CASRGQAPYGYTF. Here the CDR3 DNA reads TGTGCCAGCAGAGGACAGGCTCCCTATGGCTACACCTTC.

In its sample, this clone was seen a few times. The chain's CDR3 is CASSTRLAGVRETQYF. The CDR3 nucleotides read TGTGCCAGCAGTACCCGACTAGCGGGAGTGCGAGAGACCCAGTACTTC. The rearrangement links TRBV27 to TRBJ2-5; 12 bases are a match to TRBD2. The germline CDR1 and CDR2 sequences are MNHEY and SMNVEV (reference sequence). This CDR3 region has 16 residues. The V and J ends lost 5 bases and 4 bases, in that order; junction bases with no gene match: 8.

As DNA, the CDR3 is TGTGCCTGGAGCCCTCGGCGGCAAGAGACCCAGTACTTC. Amino acids: CAWSPRRQETQYF. The chain employs TRBV30 and TRBJ2-5, with D uncertain. The CDR3 runs to 13 residues. Germline V gene sequence: CDR1 GTSNPN, CDR2 SVGIG (reference sequence). V was clipped by 3 bases and J by 2 bases, with 10 bases between them.

This rearrangement joins TRBV5-1 to TRBJ2-3; 7 positions agree with TRBD1. The CDR3 covers 15 residues. Germline CDR1 SGHRS, CDR2 YFSETQ. The V segment lost 4 bases and the J segment 1 base; nucleotides outside the gene matches: 6. This CDR3 is CASSGSGTGTDTQYF. As DNA, the CDR3 is TGCGCCAGCAGCGGGTCAGGGACAGGCACAGATACGCAGTATTTT.

This chain joins TRBV7-2 and TRBJ1-6, with TRBD1 matching 7 bases. CDR1 is SGHTA, CDR2 FQGNSA, per germline. With 4 bases clipped from V and 11 bases from J, the junction kept 5 bases outside the gene matches. The CDR3 runs 13 residues. The CDR3 nucleotides read TGTGCCAGCAGCTCACAGGGGCGACCACCCCTCCACTTT. This encodes CASSSQGRPPLHF. Supplemented by reference TRBV7-2 and TRBJ1-6, the full variable domain reads GAGVSQSPSNKVTEKGKDVELRCDPISGHTALYWYRQSLGQGLEFLIYFQGNSAPDKSGLPSDRFSAERTGGSVSTLTIQRTQQEDSAVYLCASSSQGRPPLHFGNGTRLTVT.

This chain connects TRBV5-1 to TRBJ1-6; TRBD1 might be the D (6 bases). The CDR3 covers 18 residues. V was shortened by 4 bases and J by 1 base, with 18 bases between the two germline ends. The germline V gene has CDR1 SGHRS and CDR2 YFSETQ. The DNA for the CDR3 is TGCGCCAGCAGCCCCCATATAGGGGGGGCTTCCTATAATTCACCCCTCCACTTT. This sequence encodes CASSPHIGGASYNSPLHF.

The chain is built from TRBV11-2 and TRBJ2-5; 8 nucleotides line up with TRBD2. The CDR3 contains 16 residues. V was clipped by 7 bases and J by 1 base; unmatched bases: 11. The germline V gene encodes CDR1 SGHAT and CDR2 FQNNGV. CDR3 bases: TGTGCCAGCACCTCCTCGATCCGGGGGGGCCAAGAGACCCAGTACTTC. It is translated as CASTSSIRGGQETQYF.

V and J are TRBV7-9 and TRBJ2-7; TRBD1 might be the D (5 bases). Germline CDR1 SEHNR, CDR2 FQNEAQ (reference sequence). The CDR3 is made up of 11 amino acids. V was cut by 5 bases and J by 6 bases, with 8 bases left in between. The CDR3 coding sequence is TGTGCCAGCAGCCAGGGCCCCGAGCAGTACTTC. It codes for CASSQGPEQYF. Using reference TRBV7-9 and TRBJ2-7 for the parts outside the CDR3, the full variable domain is DTGVSQNPRHKITKRGQNVTFRCDPISEHNRLYWYRQTLGQGPEFLTYFQNEAQLEKSRLLSDRFSAERPKGSFSTLEIQRTEQGDSAMYLCASSQGPEQYFGPGTRLTVT.

V gene TRBV18 combines with J gene TRBJ1-1; 7 bases are a match to TRBD1. The germline V gene encodes CDR1 KGHSH and CDR2 LQKENI. This CDR3 region has 14 residues. Losses at the gene ends were 2 bases for V and 1 base for J; bases not matched to a gene: 1. The CDR3 here is CASSPDRANTEAFF. The CDR3 bases are TGTGCCAGCTCACCAGACAGGGCGAACACTGAAGCTTTCTTT.

The chain is built from TRBV12-5 and TRBJ1-5; D is unclear. This CDR3 contains 15 residues. Germline CDR1 is LGHNT and CDR2 is FRNRAP. V lost 6 bases and J 5 bases, leaving 17 bases between the germline ends. CDR3 DNA sequence: TGTGCTAGTGGACGGGGATCCCGGTTGGATCAGCCCCAGCATTTT. It encodes CASGRGSRLDQPQHF.

The chain is built from TRBV7-9 and TRBJ2-7; D may be TRBD2 (5 bases). Germline-derived CDR1 and CDR2 are SEHNR and FQNEAQ (reference sequence). Trimming shortened V by 3 bases and J by 5 bases, and 14 bases separated the two germline ends. The CDR3 has 14 amino acids. In nucleotides, the CDR3 is TGTGCCAGCAGCTTCCTGTCGGGGTACGACGAGCAGTACTTC. It is translated as CASSFLSGYDEQYF.

This chain links TRBV11-2 with TRBJ1-4; 7 nucleotides align to TRBD1. The CDR3 extends over 17 amino acids. The trim removed 5 bases at V and 3 bases at J, leaving 12 bases unmatched. From germline, CDR1 is SGHAT and CDR2 FQNNGV. The CDR3 spells CASSRSPTGQANEKLFF. The CDR3 coding sequence is TGTGCCAGCAGCCGCTCACCTACCGGACAGGCTAATGAAAAACTGTTTTTT.

The rearrangement uses TRBV9 and TRBJ2-3; TRBD2 agrees at 11 bases. The ends lost 0 bases at V and 2 bases at J; junction bases unmatched: 2. The CDR3 has 16 residues. Germline loops: CDR1 SGDLS, CDR2 YYNGEE. This CDR3 is CASSVASGRNTDTQYF. The CDR3 coding sequence is TGTGCCAGCAGCGTAGCTAGCGGGAGGAACACAGATACGCAGTATTTT.

This clone was counted only a few times. The chain is built from TRBV5-1 and TRBJ2-3, with TRBD1 matching 7 bases. The CDR3 length is 16 residues. Losses at the gene ends were 1 base for V and 1 base for J; bases not matched to a gene: 6. Germline V lookup: CDR1 SGHRS, CDR2 YFSETQ. DNA for the CDR3: TGCGCCAGCAGCTTGTTAGGGGACAGAGGCACAGATACGCAGTATTTT. It specifies CASSLLGDRGTDTQYF.

This chain links TRBV21-1 with TRBJ2-3; whether TRBD2, the table's D call, matches the DNA was not checked. TRBV21-1 counts as a pseudogene. The CDR3 consists of 17 residues. For the CDR3, the DNA is TGTGCCAGCAGCAAAGACCCCGCGGGGGGCCCACCAGATACGCAGTATTTT. It specifies CASSKDPAGGPPDTQYF.

The chain is built from TRBV2 and TRBJ2-2; 10 nucleotides line up with TRBD2. V was clipped by 8 bases and J by 4 bases; unmatched bases: 7. Germline CDR1 is SNHLY and CDR2 is FYNNEI. There are 15 residues in the CDR3. The CDR3 sequence: CASGAGGIGTGELFF. The CDR3 DNA follows: TGTGCCAGCGGAGCGGGGGGGATAGGCACCGGGGAGCTGTTTTTT.

V usage is TRBV29-1 and J usage is TRBJ1-3; a possible D gene is TRBD1 (5 bases). Germline lookup yields CDR1 SQVTM and CDR2 ANQGSEA. The CDR3 consists of 12 residues. Trimming removed 3 bases at V and 2 bases at J, with 5 bases between. Here the CDR3 DNA reads TGCAGCGTTGAGACAGCTGGAAACACCATATATTTT. This encodes CSVETAGNTIYF.

The rearrangement links TRBV18 to TRBJ1-5; 8 bases fit TRBD1. V was pared by 4 bases and J by 7 bases, with 15 bases of the junction left unmatched. The length of the CDR3 is 17 residues. The germline V gene has CDR1 KGHSH and CDR2 LQKENI. DNA for the CDR3: TGTGCCAGCTCACGGGCAGGGGGCGGGAAGGGCGACCAGCCCCAGCATTTT. Encoded protein: CASSRAGGGKGDQPQHF.

The chain employs TRBV11-2 and TRBJ2-6; 11 bases match TRBD2. V gave up 2 bases and J gave up 0 bases; unmatched junction bases: 6. The CDR3 is 19 residues long. Germline V gene data show CDR1 as SGHAT and CDR2 as FQNNGV. CDR3 coding DNA: TGTGCCAGCAGCTTAAGGGGGACTAGCGGCCCCTCTGGGGCCAACGTCCTGACTTTC. Its protein product is CASSLRGTSGPSGANVLTF.

V usage is TRBV7-2 and J usage is TRBJ1-1; D gene ambiguous. Trimming left V 6 bases short and J 1 base short, with 12 bases between. CDR1 and CDR2 from the germline V gene are SGHTA and FQGNSA. The CDR3 spans 14 residues. The CDR3 loop is CASSGGNWNTEAFF. CDR3 DNA sequence: TGTGCCAGCAGTGGCGGAAACTGGAACACTGAAGCTTTCTTT. The whole variable domain, filled in from reference TRBV7-2 and TRBJ1-1, reads GAGVSQSPSNKVTEKGKDVELRCDPISGHTALYWYRQSLGQGLEFLIYFQGNSAPDKSGLPSDRFSAERTGGSVSTLTIQRTQQEDSAVYLCASSGGNWNTEAFFGQGTRLTVV.

The J gene is TRBJ1-1, the V gene TRBV7-3; no clear D gene. Germline values: CDR1 SGHTA, CDR2 FQGTGA. V shed 5 bases and J shed 1 base, with 8 bases lying between them. The CDR3 consists of 13 residues. CDR3 DNA sequence: TGTGCCAGCAGCACCAACACGAACACTGAAGCTTTCTTT. Its translation: CASSTNTNTEAFF.

The sample holds one count of this clone. V gene TRBV7-9 combines with J gene TRBJ1-1; tentatively, D is TRBD1 (6 bases). Germline CDR1 and CDR2: SEHNR and FQNEAQ (reference sequence). The germline V and J ends were trimmed by 6 bases and 4 bases, with 18 bases remaining between them. The CDR3 is 15 residues long. The DNA of the CDR3 is TGTGCCAGCAGAATCCAAACAGGGAAGTCCACTGAAGCTTTCTTT. Residues: CASRIQTGKSTEAFF.